This entry lists 4 T cell receptor beta chains sequenced from one sample in a study. Treg sorting used a CD4+CD25+CD127-/low gate. TCRdb called the 5' RACE reads again in MiXCR, with one record for every CDR3 protein. The profile shows 5,500 to 8,000 distinct CDR3 sequences, about three quarters of them singletons. What was sequenced was tumor-infiltrating Tregs sorted from the breast tumor. These receptors all come from a female donor with breast cancer.

The chain combines TRBV7-9 with TRBJ2-7; D is uncertain. With 3 bases removed from V and 0 bases from J, the gap between germline ends came to 6 bases. CDR1 is SEHNR and CDR2 is FQNEAQ in the germline V gene (reference sequence). This CDR3 contains 13 residues. CDR3 amino acids: CASSFRSSYEQYF. For the CDR3, the DNA is TGTGCCAGCAGCTTTCGTTCCTCCTACGAGCAGTACTTC.

The gene calls are TRBV7-9 and TRBJ2-1, with a possible D match to TRBD2 (5 bases). The V gene's germline CDR1 is SEHNR and CDR2 FQNEAQ (reference sequence). The CDR3 is made up of 15 amino acids. Between the trimmed V and J ends, which lost 5 bases and 4 bases, there was a span of 15 bases. This CDR3 is CASSVLVGNYNEQFF. The CDR3 nucleotides are TGTGCCAGCAGCGTACTAGTGGGGAATTACAATGAGCAGTTCTTC.

V is TRBV6-1 and J is TRBJ1-6; D unresolved. CDR3 length: 13 residues. With 1 base removed from V and 6 bases from J, the gap between germline ends came to 4 bases. CDR1 is MNHNS and CDR2 is SASEGT in the germline V gene. CDR3 sequence (DNA): TGTGCCAGCAGTGAAGACCCTAATTCACCCCTCCACTTT. This encodes CASSEDPNSPLHF.

Comment on this clonotype: Mismatch with germline at one junction end may stem from a read error. This chain connects TRBV4-2 to TRBJ1-5; 7 nucleotides line up with TRBD1. Germline CDR1 is LGHNA and CDR2 is YNFKEQ. This CDR3 is 16 amino acids long. DNA of the CDR3: TGCGCCAGCGGCCAAGCCCCGACAGGGATCTTGAAGCCCCAGCATTTT. Encoded protein: CASGQAPTGILKPQHF.